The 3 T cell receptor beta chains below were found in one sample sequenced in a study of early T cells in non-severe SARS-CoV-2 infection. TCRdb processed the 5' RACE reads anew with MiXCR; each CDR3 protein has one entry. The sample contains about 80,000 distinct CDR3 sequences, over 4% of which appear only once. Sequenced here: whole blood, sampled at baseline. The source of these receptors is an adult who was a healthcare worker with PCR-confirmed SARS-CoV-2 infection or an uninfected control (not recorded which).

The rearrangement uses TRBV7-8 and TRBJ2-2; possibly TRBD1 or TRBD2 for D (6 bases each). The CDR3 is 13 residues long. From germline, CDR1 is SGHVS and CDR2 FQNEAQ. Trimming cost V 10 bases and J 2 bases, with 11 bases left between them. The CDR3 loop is CATRGVNTGELFF. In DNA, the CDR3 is TGTGCCACTAGGGGGGTAAACACCGGGGAGCTGTTTTTT.

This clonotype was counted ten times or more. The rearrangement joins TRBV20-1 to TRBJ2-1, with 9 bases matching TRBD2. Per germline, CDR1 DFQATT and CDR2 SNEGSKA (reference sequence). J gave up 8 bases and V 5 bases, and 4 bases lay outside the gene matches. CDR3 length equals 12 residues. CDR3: CSAYRGGDEQFF. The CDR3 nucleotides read TGCAGTGCTTATCGCGGGGGGGATGAGCAGTTCTTC.

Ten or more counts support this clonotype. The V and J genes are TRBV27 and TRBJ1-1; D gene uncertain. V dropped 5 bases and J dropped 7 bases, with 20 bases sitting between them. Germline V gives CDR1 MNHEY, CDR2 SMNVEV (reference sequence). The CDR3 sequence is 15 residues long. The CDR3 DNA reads TGTGCCAGCAGTCCCCCCTGGAGCGATAGTAGTGAAGCTTTCTTT. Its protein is CASSPPWSDSSEAFF.